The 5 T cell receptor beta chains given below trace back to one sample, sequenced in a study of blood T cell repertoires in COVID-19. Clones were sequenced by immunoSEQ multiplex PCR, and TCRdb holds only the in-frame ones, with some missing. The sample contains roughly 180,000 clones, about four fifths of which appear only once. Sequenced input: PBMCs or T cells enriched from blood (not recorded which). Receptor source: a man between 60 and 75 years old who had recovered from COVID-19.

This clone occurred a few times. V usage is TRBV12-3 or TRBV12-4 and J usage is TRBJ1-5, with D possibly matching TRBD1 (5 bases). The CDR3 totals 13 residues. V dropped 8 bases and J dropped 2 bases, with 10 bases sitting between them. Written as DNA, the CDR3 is TGTGCCAGCTTCGGGGGACGCAATCAGCCCCAGCATTTT. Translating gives CASFGGRNQPQHF.

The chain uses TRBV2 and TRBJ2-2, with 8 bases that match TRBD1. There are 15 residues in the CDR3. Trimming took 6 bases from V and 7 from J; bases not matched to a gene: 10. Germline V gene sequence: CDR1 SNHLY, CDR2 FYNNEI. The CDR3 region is CASSEAGGVFGELFF. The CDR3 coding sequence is TGTGCCAGCAGCGAGGCAGGGGGCGTTTTCGGGGAGCTGTTTTTT.

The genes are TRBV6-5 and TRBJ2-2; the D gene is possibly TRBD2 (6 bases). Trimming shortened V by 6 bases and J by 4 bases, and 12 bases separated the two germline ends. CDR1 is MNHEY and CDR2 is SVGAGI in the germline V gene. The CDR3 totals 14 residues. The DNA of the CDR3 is TGTGCCAGCAGCCGGGGACTGTCCACCGGGGAGCTGTTTTTT. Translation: CASSRGLSTGELFF.

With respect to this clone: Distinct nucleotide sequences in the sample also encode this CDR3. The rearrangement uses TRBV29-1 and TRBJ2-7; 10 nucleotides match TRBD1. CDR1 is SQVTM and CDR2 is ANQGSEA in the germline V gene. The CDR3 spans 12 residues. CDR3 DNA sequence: TGCAGTGTGGACAGGGGGAACTACGAGCAGTACTTC. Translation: CSVDRGNYEQYF.

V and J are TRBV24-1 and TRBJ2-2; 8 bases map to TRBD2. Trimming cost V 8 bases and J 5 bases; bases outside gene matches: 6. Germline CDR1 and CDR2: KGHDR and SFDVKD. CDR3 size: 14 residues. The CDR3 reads CATTSGRETGELFF. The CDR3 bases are TGTGCCACCACGAGCGGGAGAGAGACCGGGGAGCTGTTTTTT.